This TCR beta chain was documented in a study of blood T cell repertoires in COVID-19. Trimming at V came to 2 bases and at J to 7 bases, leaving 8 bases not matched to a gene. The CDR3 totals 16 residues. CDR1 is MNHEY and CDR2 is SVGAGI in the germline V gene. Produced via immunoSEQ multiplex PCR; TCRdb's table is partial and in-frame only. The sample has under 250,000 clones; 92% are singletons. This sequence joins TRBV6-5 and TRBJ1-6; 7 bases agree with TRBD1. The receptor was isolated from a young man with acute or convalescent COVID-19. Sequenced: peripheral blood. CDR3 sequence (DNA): TGTGCCAGCAGTTACGAAAGGGGGCCGGCGAATTCACCCCTCCACTTT. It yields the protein CASSYERGPANSPLHF.